The text below deals with one T cell receptor beta chain. The antigen is undetermined. This entry comes from a study of OX40 agonist ivuxolimab in advanced cancers. Study details: Administration of intravenous ivuxolimab to patients occurred every 2 weeks at 0.01 to 10 mg/kg.

Clones were read by immunoSEQ multiplex PCR, and TCRdb kept only the in-frame ones, dropping some. The sample lists 20,000 to 25,000 clones; 85% to 90% were seen once. V lost 6 bases and J lost 6, with 15 bases in between. The CDR3 length is 14 residues. From germline, CDR1 is SGHDT and CDR2 YYEEEE. Broader study findings: At 0.1 to 3.0 mg/kg and by week 6, CD4+ and CD8+ T cells in the blood had expanded clonally.

The V gene is TRBV5-6, the J gene TRBJ2-2; D tentatively reads TRBD1 or TRBD2 (6 bases each). This sample comprised CD4+ or CD8+ T cells sorted from blood, obtained in a trial of the OX40 agonist ivuxolimab. The source of this sequence is an adult with an advanced solid tumor such as melanoma, head and neck, liver or kidney cancer. Written as DNA, the CDR3 is TGTGCCAGCACTTGGGGGGCGGAGGCCGGGGAGCTGTTTTTT. It is translated as CASTWGAEAGELFF.